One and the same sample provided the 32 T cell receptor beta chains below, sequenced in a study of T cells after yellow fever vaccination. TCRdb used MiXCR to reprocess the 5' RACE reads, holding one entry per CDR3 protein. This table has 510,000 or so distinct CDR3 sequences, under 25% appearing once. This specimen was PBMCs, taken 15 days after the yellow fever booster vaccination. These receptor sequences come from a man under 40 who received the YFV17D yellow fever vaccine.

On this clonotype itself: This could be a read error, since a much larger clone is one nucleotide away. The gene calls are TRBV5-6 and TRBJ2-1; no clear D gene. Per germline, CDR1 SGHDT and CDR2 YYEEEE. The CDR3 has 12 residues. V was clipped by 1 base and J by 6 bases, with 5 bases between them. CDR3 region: CASSLTPNEQFF. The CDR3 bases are TGTGCCAGCAGCTTGACCCCCAATGAGCAGTTCTTC.

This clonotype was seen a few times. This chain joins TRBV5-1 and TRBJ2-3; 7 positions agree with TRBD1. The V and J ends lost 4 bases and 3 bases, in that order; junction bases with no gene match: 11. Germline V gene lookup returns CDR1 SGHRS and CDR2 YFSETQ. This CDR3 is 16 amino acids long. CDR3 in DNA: TGCGCCAGCAGCCTGGAAACAGGGGCGAATACAGATACGCAGTATTTT. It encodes CASSLETGANTDTQYF. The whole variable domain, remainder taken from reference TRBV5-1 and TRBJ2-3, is KAGVTQTPRYLIKTRGQQVTLSCSPISGHRSVSWYQQTPGQGLQFLFEYFSETQRNKGNFPGRFSGRQFSNSRSEMNVSTLELGDSALYLCASSLETGANTDTQYFGPGTRLTVL.

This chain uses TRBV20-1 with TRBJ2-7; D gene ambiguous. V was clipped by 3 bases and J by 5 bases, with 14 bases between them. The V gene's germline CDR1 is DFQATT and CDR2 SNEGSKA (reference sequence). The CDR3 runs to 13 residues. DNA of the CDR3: TGCAGTGCTAGTTCTTTTTTCGGCGACGAGCAGTACTTC. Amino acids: CSASSFFGDEQYF.

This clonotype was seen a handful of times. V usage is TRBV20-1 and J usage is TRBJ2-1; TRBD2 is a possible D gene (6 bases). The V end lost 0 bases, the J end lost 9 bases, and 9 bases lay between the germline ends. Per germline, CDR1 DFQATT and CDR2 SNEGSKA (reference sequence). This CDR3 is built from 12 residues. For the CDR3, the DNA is TGCAGTGCTAGAGAGGAGGGGATTGAGCAGTTCTTC. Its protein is CSAREEGIEQFF.

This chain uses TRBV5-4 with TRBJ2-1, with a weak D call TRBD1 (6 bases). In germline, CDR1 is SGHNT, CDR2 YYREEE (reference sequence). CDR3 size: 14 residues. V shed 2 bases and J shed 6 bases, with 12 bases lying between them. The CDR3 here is CASSFKYRVNEQFF. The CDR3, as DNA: TGTGCCAGCAGCTTTAAGTACAGGGTCAATGAGCAGTTCTTC. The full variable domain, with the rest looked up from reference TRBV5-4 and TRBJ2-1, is ETGVTQSPTHLIKTRGQQVTLRCSSQSGHNTVSWYQQALGQGPQFIFQYYREEENGRGNFPPRFSGLQFPNYSSELNVNALELDDSALYLCASSFKYRVNEQFFGPGTRLTVL.

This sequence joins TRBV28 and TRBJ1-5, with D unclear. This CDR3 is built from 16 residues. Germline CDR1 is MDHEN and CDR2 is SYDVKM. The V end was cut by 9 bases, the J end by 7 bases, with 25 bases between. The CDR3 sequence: CARTLRGRLRQQPQHF. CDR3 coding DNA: TGTGCCAGGACCCTACGAGGGCGTCTGAGGCAGCAGCCCCAGCATTTT.

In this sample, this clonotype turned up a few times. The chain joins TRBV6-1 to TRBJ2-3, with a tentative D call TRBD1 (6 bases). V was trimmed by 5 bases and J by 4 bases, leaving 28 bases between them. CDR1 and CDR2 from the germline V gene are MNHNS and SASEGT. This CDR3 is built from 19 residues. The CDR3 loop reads CASSPATTRDKWLADTQYF. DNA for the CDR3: TGTGCCAGCAGTCCGGCGACAACGAGGGACAAATGGTTGGCAGATACGCAGTATTTT.

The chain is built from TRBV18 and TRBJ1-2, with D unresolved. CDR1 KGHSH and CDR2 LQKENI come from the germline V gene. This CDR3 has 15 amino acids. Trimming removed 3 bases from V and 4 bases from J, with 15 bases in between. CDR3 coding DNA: TGTGCCAGCTCACCTTCCAGCGGGGTGTCCTATGGCTACACCTTC. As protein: CASSPSSGVSYGYTF.

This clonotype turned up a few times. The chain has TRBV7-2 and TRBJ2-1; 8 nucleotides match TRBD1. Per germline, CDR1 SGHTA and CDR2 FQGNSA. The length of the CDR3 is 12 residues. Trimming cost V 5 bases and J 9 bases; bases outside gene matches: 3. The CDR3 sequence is CASSITGGEQFF. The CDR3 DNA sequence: TGTGCCAGCAGCATCACAGGGGGTGAGCAGTTCTTC.

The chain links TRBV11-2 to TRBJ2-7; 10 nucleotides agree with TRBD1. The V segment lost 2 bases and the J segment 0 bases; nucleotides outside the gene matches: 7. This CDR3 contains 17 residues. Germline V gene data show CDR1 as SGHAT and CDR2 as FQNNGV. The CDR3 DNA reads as TGTGCCAGCAGCTTAACCGGGACAGGGGACTACTCCTACGAGCAGTACTTC. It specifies CASSLTGTGDYSYEQYF.

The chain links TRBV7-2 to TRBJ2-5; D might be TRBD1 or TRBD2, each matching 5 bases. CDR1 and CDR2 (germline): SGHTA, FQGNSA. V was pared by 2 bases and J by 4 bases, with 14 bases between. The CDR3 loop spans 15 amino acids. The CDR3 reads CASSLRGPTRETQYF. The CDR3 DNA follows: TGTGCCAGCAGCTTACGGGGACCAACCAGAGAGACCCAGTACTTC.

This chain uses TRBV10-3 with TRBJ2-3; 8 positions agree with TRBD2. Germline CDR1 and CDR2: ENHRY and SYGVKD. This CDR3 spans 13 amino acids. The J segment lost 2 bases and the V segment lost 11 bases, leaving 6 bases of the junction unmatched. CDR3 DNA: TGTGCCGGCACTAGCGGTTTCACAGATACGCAGTATTTT. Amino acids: CAGTSGFTDTQYF.

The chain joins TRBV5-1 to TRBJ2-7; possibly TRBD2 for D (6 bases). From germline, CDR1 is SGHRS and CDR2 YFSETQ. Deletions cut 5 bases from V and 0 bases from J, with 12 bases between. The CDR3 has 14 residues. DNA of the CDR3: TGCGCCAGCAGACCAGTTAGCGGCTCCTACGAGCAGTACTTC. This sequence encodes CASRPVSGSYEQYF.

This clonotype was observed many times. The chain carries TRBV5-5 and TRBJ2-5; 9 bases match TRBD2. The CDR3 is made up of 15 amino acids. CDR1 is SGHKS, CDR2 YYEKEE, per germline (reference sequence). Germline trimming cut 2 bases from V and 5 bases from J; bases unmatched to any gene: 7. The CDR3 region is CASSFSGSNGETQYF. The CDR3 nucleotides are TGTGCCAGCAGCTTTAGCGGGAGTAATGGGGAGACCCAGTACTTC.

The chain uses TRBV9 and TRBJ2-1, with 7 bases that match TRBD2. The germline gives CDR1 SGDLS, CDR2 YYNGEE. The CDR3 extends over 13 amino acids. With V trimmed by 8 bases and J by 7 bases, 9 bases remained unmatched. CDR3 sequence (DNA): TGTGCCAGTGGGTCTAGCGGAGTGAATGAGCAGTTCTTC. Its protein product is CASGSSGVNEQFF.

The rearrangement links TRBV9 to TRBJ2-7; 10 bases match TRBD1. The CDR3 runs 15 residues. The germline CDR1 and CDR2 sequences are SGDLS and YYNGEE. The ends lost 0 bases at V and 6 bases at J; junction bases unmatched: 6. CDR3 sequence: CASSVGGQGGAEQYF. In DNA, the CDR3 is TGTGCCAGCAGCGTAGGCGGACAGGGGGGAGCCGAGCAGTACTTC. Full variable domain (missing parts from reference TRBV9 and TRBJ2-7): DSGVTQTPKHLITATGQRVTLRCSPRSGDLSVYWYQQSLDQGLQFLIQYYNGEERAKGNILERFSAQQFPDLHSELNLSSLELGDSALYFCASSVGGQGGAEQYFGPGTRLTVT.

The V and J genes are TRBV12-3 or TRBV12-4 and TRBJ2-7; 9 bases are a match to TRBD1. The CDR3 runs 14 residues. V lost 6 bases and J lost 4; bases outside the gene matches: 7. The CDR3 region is CASSRMTGGYEQYF. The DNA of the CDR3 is TGTGCCAGCAGCCGCATGACAGGGGGGTACGAGCAGTACTTC.

The CDR3 spells CASSGGQLKGTEAFF. CDR3 in DNA: TGCGCCAGCAGCGGGGGACAGCTTAAGGGGACTGAAGCTTTCTTT. The chain couples TRBV5-1 to TRBJ1-1; TRBD1 matches at 7 bases. J gave up 5 bases and V 4 bases, and 11 bases lay outside the gene matches. The CDR3 has 15 amino acids. CDR1 is SGHRS, CDR2 YFSETQ, per germline.

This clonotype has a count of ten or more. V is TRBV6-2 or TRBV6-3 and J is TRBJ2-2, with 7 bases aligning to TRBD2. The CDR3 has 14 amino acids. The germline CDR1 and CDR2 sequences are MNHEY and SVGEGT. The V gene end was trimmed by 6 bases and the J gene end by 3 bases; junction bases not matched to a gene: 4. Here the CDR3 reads CASRSGLDTGELFF. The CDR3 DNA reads TGTGCCAGCAGATCTGGACTAGACACCGGGGAGCTGTTTTTT.

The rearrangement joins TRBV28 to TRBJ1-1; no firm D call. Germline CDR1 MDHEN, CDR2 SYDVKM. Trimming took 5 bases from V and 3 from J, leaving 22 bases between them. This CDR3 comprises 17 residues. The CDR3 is CASSHLGGKTGDTEAFF. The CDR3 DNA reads TGTGCCAGCAGTCATCTGGGAGGGAAAACCGGAGACACTGAAGCTTTCTTT.

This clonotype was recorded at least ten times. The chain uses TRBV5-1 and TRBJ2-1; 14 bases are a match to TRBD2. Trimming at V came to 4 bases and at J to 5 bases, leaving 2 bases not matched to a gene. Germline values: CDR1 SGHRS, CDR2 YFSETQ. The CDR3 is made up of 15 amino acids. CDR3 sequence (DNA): TGCGCCAGCAGCCAGGGACTAGCGGGAGACAATGAGCAGTTCTTC. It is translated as CASSQGLAGDNEQFF.

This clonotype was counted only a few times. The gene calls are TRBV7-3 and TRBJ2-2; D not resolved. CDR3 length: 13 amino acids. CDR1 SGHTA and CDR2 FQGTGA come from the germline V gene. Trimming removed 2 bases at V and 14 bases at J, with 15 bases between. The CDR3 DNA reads TGTGCCAGCAGCTTAGATGGGCGCGCTTCCCTGTTTTTT. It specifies CASSLDGRASLFF.

The DNA for the CDR3 is TGCAGTGCTAGTAAACAGGCAAACACTGAAGCTTTCTTT. Amino acids: CSASKQANTEAFF. The V and J genes are TRBV20-1 and TRBJ1-1, with D perhaps matching TRBD1 (5 bases). This CDR3 has 13 amino acids. CDR1 is DFQATT, CDR2 SNEGSKA, per germline (reference sequence). The V end was cut by 3 bases, the J end by 2 bases, with 10 bases between.

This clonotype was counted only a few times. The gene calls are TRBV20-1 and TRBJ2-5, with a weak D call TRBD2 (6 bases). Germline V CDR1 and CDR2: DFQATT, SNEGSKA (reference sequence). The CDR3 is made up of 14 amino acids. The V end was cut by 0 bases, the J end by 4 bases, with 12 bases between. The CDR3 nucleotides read TGCAGTGCTAGAGATAGCGGAGCGGGAGAGACCCAGTACTTC. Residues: CSARDSGAGETQYF.

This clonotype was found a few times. The CDR3 sequence is CATSRVDTYSYEQYF. Here the CDR3 DNA reads TGTGCCACCAGCAGAGTAGATACTTATTCCTACGAGCAGTACTTC. The rearrangement joins TRBV15 to TRBJ2-7; D call uncertain. Germline V gene sequence: CDR1 LNHNV, CDR2 YYDKDF (reference sequence). V shed 1 base and J shed 1 base, with 11 bases lying between them. The CDR3 is 15 residues long.

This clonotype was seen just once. The CDR3 protein is CSALSDLLEPRDYEQYF. Here the CDR3 DNA reads TGCAGTGCCTTGTCTGACCTGCTGGAGCCGAGAGACTACGAGCAGTACTTC. The rearrangement links TRBV20-1 to TRBJ2-7, with no clear D. The CDR3 has 17 residues. Per germline, CDR1 DFQATT and CDR2 SNEGSKA (reference sequence). Between the trimmed V and J ends, which lost 6 bases and 3 bases, there was a span of 27 bases.

CDR3 nucleotides: TGTGCCATCAGGGCGACTAGCGACACCGGGGAGCTGTTTTTT. It encodes CAIRATSDTGELFF. The chain employs TRBV10-3 and TRBJ2-2; 8 bases map to TRBD2. J was trimmed by 3 bases and V by 6 bases; bases with no gene match: 3. Germline V gene data show CDR1 as ENHRY and CDR2 as SYGVKD. The CDR3 is 14 residues long.

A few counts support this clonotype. The DNA for the CDR3 is TGTGCCAGCAGCTTGTGGGACGGTAAAAACATTCAGTACTTC. It translates to CASSLWDGKNIQYF. This chain uses TRBV5-6 with TRBJ2-4; D assignment may be TRBD1 or TRBD2 (5 bases each). The CDR3 consists of 14 residues. Trimming stripped 1 base from V and 4 bases from J, with 9 bases between. CDR1 and CDR2 (germline): SGHDT, YYEEEE.

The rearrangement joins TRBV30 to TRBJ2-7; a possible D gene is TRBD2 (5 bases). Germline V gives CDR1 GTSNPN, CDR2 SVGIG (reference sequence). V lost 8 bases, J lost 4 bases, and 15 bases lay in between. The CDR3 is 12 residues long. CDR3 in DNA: TGTGCCCCCGAGGGATTCCGTTACGAGCAGTACTTC. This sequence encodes CAPEGFRYEQYF.

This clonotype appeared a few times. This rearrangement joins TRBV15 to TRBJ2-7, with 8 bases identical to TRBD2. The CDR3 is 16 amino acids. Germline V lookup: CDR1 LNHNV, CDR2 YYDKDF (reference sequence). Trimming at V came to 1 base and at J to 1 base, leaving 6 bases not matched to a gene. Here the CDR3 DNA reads TGTGCCACCAGCAGAGCGACTAGCGCTTATTCCTACGAGCAGTACTTC. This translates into CATSRATSAYSYEQYF.

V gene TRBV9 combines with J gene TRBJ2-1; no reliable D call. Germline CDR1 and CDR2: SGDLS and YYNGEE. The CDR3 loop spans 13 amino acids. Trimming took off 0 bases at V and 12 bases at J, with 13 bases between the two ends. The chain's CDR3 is CASSVDPGGPQFF. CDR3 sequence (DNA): TGTGCCAGCAGCGTAGATCCGGGCGGACCGCAGTTCTTC.

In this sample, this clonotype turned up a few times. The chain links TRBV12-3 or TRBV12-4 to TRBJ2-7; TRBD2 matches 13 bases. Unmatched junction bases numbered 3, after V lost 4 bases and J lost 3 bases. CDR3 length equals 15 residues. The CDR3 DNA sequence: TGTGCCAGCAGTTGGGGACTAGCGGGAAACTACGAGCAGTACTTC. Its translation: CASSWGLAGNYEQYF.